This TCR beta chain was captured by sequencing in a study of T cell responses to AZD1222 COVID-19 vaccine. Notes on this clone: Its specificity is unknown.

Study-level results: A reported finding is that nearly half of spike-specific TCRs target unmutated variant regions. Spike-specific TCR breadth and depth grew following two AZD1222 doses. Vaccine-related CD4 TCRs covered spike, predominating at 160-218 and 743-854. It should be noted that donors were predominantly white British and more often female, and clonal diversity was possibly underestimated.

This CDR3 region has 19 residues. The V gene end was trimmed by 5 bases and the J gene end by 5 bases; junction bases not matched to a gene: 21. Germline CDR1 and CDR2: SGHDT and YYEEEE. This table comes from immunoSEQ multiplex PCR, and its TCRdb copy is limited to in-frame clones, with some not included. In the table there are 120,000 or so clones, around 89% of which are singletons. The source material was peripheral blood, sampled on day 0 of MenACWY control vaccination. The chain is built from TRBV5-6 and TRBJ2-7, with 11 bases that match TRBD2. The receptor was isolated from an adult in good health. The DNA of the CDR3 is TGTGCCAGCAGGCTGGGGTCTAGCGGGAGGTTAAGTTCGCTGGACGAGCAGTACTTC. Translation: CASRLGSSGRLSSLDEQYF.